The present T cell receptor (beta chain) was sequenced within a study of cytomegalovirus exposure and HLA in healthy donors. Overall study results and limits: For TCR beta chains, V- and J-gene trimming was later linked to a missense DCLRE1C variant. In an earlier analysis, in some 600 donors, most V segments appeared productive either ~87% or ~30% of the time. Per published reports, the classifier diagnosed cytomegalovirus status with high specificity and sensitivity.

Donors were nominally healthy when sampled, though unrecorded immune exposures were likely. Vbeta (60) and Jbeta (13) primers were used in the PCR. TCRdb keeps only in-frame clones here, not all; method: immunoSEQ multiplex PCR. The data show some 140,000 clones, roughly 78% seen once. As for this clone: The antigen is undetermined.

Germline assignment: CDR1 SGDLS and CDR2 YYNGEE. The V and J ends lost 3 bases and 5 bases, in that order; junction bases with no gene match: 2. The CDR3 spans 13 residues. The specimen was PBMCs. This TCR derives from a man in his forties or fifties in good health and CMV-seropositive. J is TRBJ1-2 and V is TRBV9, with 9 bases matching TRBD1. CDR3 protein: CASSEQGAYGYTF. CDR3 DNA: TGTGCCAGCAGCGAACAGGGGGCATATGGCTACACCTTC.